Presented here are 7 T cell receptor beta chains from one specimen sequenced in a study of vaccination effects on CD4 cells after COVID-19. Sequencing was preceded by expansion of antigen-specific CD4+ T cells with viral peptide pools in the ViraFEST assay. Researchers isolated CD4+ T cells once 9 to 11 days of culture had elapsed. Neither prior SARS-CoV-2 infection nor positive nucleocapsid antibodies were present in the vaccine recipients. No antigen has been identified for these receptors. Libraries were prepared by immunoSEQ multiplex PCR; TCRdb keeps only in-frame clonotypes and omits some of them. Of fewer than 85,000 clones in the sample, over 70% were seen once. The specimen comprised CD4+ T cells from PBMCs cultured with SARS-CoV-2 spike peptides, sampled before COVID-19 vaccination. The receptors shown here come from a human donor who received a COVID-19 vaccine.

The chain joins TRBV5-1 to TRBJ2-2; D is uncertain. Germline values: CDR1 SGHRS, CDR2 YFSETQ. Trimming removed 4 bases from V and 2 bases from J, with 6 bases in between. CDR3 length: 13 amino acids. CDR3 nucleotide sequence: TGCGCCAGCAGCCACAGCAACACCGGGGAGCTGTTTTTT. Amino acid sequence: CASSHSNTGELFF.

J is TRBJ2-3 and V is TRBV7-3; D unresolved. Germline V gives CDR1 SGHTA, CDR2 FQGTGA. V lost 2 bases and J lost 0, with 6 bases in between. This CDR3 is 14 amino acids long. As DNA, the CDR3 is TGTGCCAGCAGCTTACAGCTTAGCACAGATACGCAGTATTTT. This sequence encodes CASSLQLSTDTQYF.

This clone was counted a single time. This chain uses TRBV18 with TRBJ2-7, with TRBD1 matching over 12 bases. The CDR3 totals 15 residues. CDR1 KGHSH and CDR2 LQKENI come from the germline V gene. V trimming: 5 bases; J trimming: 7 bases; junction bases outside the gene matches: 9. The CDR3 is CASSSLGQGAHEQYV. The CDR3 bases are TGTGCCAGCTCATCTTTGGGACAGGGGGCGCATGAGCAGTACGTC.

The chain has TRBV6-5 and TRBJ1-6; D is unresolved. Germline CDR1 and CDR2: MNHEY and SVGAGI. V was shortened by 9 bases and J by 8 bases, with 11 bases between the two germline ends. CDR3 length: 12 amino acids. The CDR3 spells CASGVGDSPLHF. The CDR3 DNA reads as TGTGCCAGTGGCGTGGGAGATTCACCCCTCCACTTT.

This clone has a handful of counts. The chain links TRBV24-1 to TRBJ2-1; TRBD2 is a possible D gene (5 bases). This CDR3 is 15 amino acids long. Trimming removed 4 bases at V and 0 bases at J, with 9 bases between. Per germline, CDR1 KGHDR and CDR2 SFDVKD. CDR3 sequence reads: CATSDGVSSYNEQFF. The DNA for the CDR3 is TGTGCCACCAGTGACGGGGTTAGCTCCTACAATGAGCAGTTCTTC.

J is TRBJ2-5 and V is TRBV7-3; TRBD2 aligns across 8 bases. V dropped 3 bases and J dropped 4; count of bases not matched to a gene: 4. Germline CDR1 is SGHTA and CDR2 is FQGTGA. The CDR3 covers 14 residues. CDR3 bases: TGTGCCAGCAGCTTCGCGGGGGGTGGAGAGACCCAGTACTTC. It codes for CASSFAGGGETQYF.

The genes are TRBV7-3 and TRBJ1-2; weak D call: TRBD1 (6 bases). There are 15 residues in the CDR3. The V and J ends lost 3 bases and 2 bases respectively, with 13 bases between them. Germline assignment: CDR1 SGHTA and CDR2 FQGTGA. CDR3 sequence: CASSLDAGANYGYTF. The CDR3 bases are TGTGCCAGCAGCTTGGATGCAGGGGCAAACTATGGCTACACCTTC.